These 31 T cell receptor beta chains came from one sample sequenced in a study of blood T cell repertoires in COVID-19. Only in-frame clones appear in the TCRdb table, and some are missing; sequencing was by immunoSEQ multiplex PCR. The repertoire holds about 240,000 clones, about 85% seen once, with about 2% in the top ten. Input material: peripheral blood. The source is a man aged 25-45 years who had recovered from COVID-19.

The V and J genes are TRBV10-3 and TRBJ2-7; 12 bases fit TRBD1. The CDR3 totals 15 residues. The junction had 8 bases not matched to a gene; V was cut back by 6 bases and J by 5 bases. Per germline, CDR1 ENHRY and CDR2 SYGVKD. CDR3 amino acids: CAIRDTGTGGDEQYF. CDR3 in DNA: TGTGCCATCAGAGACACCGGGACAGGGGGCGACGAGCAGTACTTC.

The V and J genes are TRBV2 and TRBJ2-5; perhaps TRBD1 as D (6 bases). Germline values: CDR1 SNHLY, CDR2 FYNNEI. The CDR3 has 13 residues. The V end lost 6 bases, the J end lost 5 bases, and 13 bases lay between the germline ends. CDR3 sequence (DNA): TGTGCCAGCAGACAGGGATTGGGCGAGACCCAGTACTTC. Its translation: CASRQGLGETQYF.

The genes are TRBV10-3 and TRBJ1-2, with 7 bases aligning to TRBD1. The CDR3 spans 15 residues. The J segment lost 2 bases and the V segment lost 0 bases, leaving 3 bases of the junction unmatched. Per germline, CDR1 ENHRY and CDR2 SYGVKD. CDR3 DNA: TGTGCCATCAGTGAGTCGGGACAGAAAAACTATGGCTACACCTTC. This translates into CAISESGQKNYGYTF.

V and J are TRBV4-1 and TRBJ2-4; 8 bases are shared with TRBD1. With 1 base clipped from V and 2 bases from J, the junction kept 1 base outside the gene matches. This CDR3 is built from 15 residues. In germline, CDR1 is MGHRA, CDR2 YSYEKL. CDR3 nucleotides: TGCGCCAGCAGCCAAGGACAGGGGACCAAAAACATTCAGTACTTC. It codes for CASSQGQGTKNIQYF.

The rearrangement uses TRBV6-5 and TRBJ2-5; tentative D call: TRBD2 (5 bases). Germline lookup yields CDR1 MNHEY and CDR2 SVGAGI. The CDR3 runs 15 residues. Trimming pared 2 bases from V and 2 bases from J, leaving 12 bases between. CDR3 region: CASSYTNGVQETQYF. The CDR3 DNA is TGTGCCAGCAGTTACACGAACGGGGTTCAAGAGACCCAGTACTTC.

This clone was recorded a few times. The chain couples TRBV18 to TRBJ1-2; 7 bases fit TRBD1. The CDR3 has 15 amino acids. Germline CDR1 KGHSH, CDR2 LQKENI. J lost 0 bases, V lost 5 bases, and 6 bases had no gene match. The CDR3 DNA follows: TGTGCCAGCTCATCCAGACAGGGACCTAACTATGGCTACACCTTC. This encodes CASSSRQGPNYGYTF.

V usage is TRBV9 and J usage is TRBJ1-1; no definite D call. The CDR3 is 15 amino acids. Looked up from germline, CDR1 is SGDLS and CDR2 is YYNGEE. Trimming shortened V by 4 bases and J by 0 bases, and 13 bases separated the two germline ends. The CDR3 region is CASSPLGSLNTEAFF. Here the CDR3 DNA reads TGTGCCAGCAGCCCCCTAGGCAGTCTGAACACTGAAGCTTTCTTT.

V gene TRBV29-1 combines with J gene TRBJ1-5; D gene ambiguous. Germline-derived CDR1 and CDR2 are SQVTM and ANQGSEA. This CDR3 is 13 amino acids long. Trimming left V 4 bases short and J 4 bases short, with 11 bases between. CDR3 residues: CSVAASGNQPQHF. The CDR3 DNA reads TGCAGCGTTGCAGCTTCAGGTAATCAGCCCCAGCATTTT.

V and J are TRBV5-1 and TRBJ2-1; 9 positions match TRBD1. The CDR3 loop spans 16 amino acids. From germline, CDR1 is SGHRS and CDR2 YFSETQ. Trimming cost V 4 bases and J 5 bases; bases outside gene matches: 10. The CDR3 DNA reads as TGCGCCAGCAGCGGCGCGGACAGGGGCCCTGACAATGAGCAGTTCTTC. This translates into CASSGADRGPDNEQFF.

In this sample, this clone turned up once. This chain links TRBV5-5 with TRBJ2-7, with TRBD1 matching over 8 bases. There are 15 residues in the CDR3. Germline CDR1 reads SGHKS; CDR2 reads YYEKEE (reference sequence). Trimming cost V 0 bases and J 5 bases; bases outside gene matches: 7. This CDR3 is CASSLVVTGDHEQYF. DNA for the CDR3: TGTGCCAGCAGCTTGGTTGTGACAGGGGACCACGAGCAGTACTTC. Full variable domain (rest looked up from reference TRBV5-5 and TRBJ2-7): DAGVTQSPTHLIKTRGQQVTLRCSPISGHKSVSWYQQVLGQGPQFIFQYYEKEERGRGNFPDRFSARQFPNYSSELNVNALLLGDSALYLCASSLVVTGDHEQYFGPGTRLTVT.

The genes are TRBV2 and TRBJ1-5; D ambiguous. The CDR3 has 13 amino acids. Between the trimmed V and J ends, which lost 6 bases and 7 bases, there was a span of 13 bases. Germline V lookup: CDR1 SNHLY, CDR2 FYNNEI. The CDR3 sequence is CASRIRASQPQHF. CDR3 coding DNA: TGTGCCAGCAGAATCAGAGCGTCCCAGCCCCAGCATTTT.

The J gene is TRBJ2-1, the V gene TRBV28; 8 bases map to TRBD1. The CDR3 runs 12 residues. Germline loops: CDR1 MDHEN, CDR2 SYDVKM. Unmatched junction bases numbered 6, after V lost 10 bases and J lost 7 bases. DNA of the CDR3: TGTGCCACCAGACAGGGGAGTAATGAGCAGTTCTTC. Its translation: CATRQGSNEQFF. The complete variable domain, with remaining parts taken from reference TRBV28 and TRBJ2-1, reads DVKVTQSSRYLVKRTGEKVFLECVQDMDHENMFWYRQDPGLGLRLIYFSYDVKMKEKGDIPEGYSVSREKKERFSLILESASTNQTSMYLCATRQGSNEQFFGPGTRLTVL.

J is TRBJ2-1 and V is TRBV9; 9 positions agree with TRBD2. This CDR3 is built from 15 residues. Looked up from germline, CDR1 is SGDLS and CDR2 is YYNGEE. Germline trimming cut 4 bases from V and 4 bases from J; bases unmatched to any gene: 6. CDR3 bases: TGTGCCAGCAGCTCTGATAGCGGGGGATACAATGAGCAGTTCTTC. The encoded protein is CASSSDSGGYNEQFF. Filled out from reference TRBV9 and TRBJ2-1, the complete variable domain reads DSGVTQTPKHLITATGQRVTLRCSPRSGDLSVYWYQQSLDQGLQFLIQYYNGEERAKGNILERFSAQQFPDLHSELNLSSLELGDSALYFCASSSDSGGYNEQFFGPGTRLTVL.

The count of this clone is one. The rearrangement links TRBV27 to TRBJ2-3; perhaps TRBD2 as D (7 bases). Germline values: CDR1 MNHEY, CDR2 SMNVEV (reference sequence). The CDR3 is 16 residues long. Trimming took 2 bases from V and 2 from J, leaving 14 bases between them. CDR3 in amino acids: CASSLRRGAYTDTQYF. The CDR3 DNA reads as TGTGCCAGCAGTTTACGACGGGGGGCGTACACAGATACGCAGTATTTT.

The chain employs TRBV21-1 and TRBJ2-7; TRBD1 is the table's D call and was not checked against the DNA. TRBV21-1 is marked as a pseudogene. The CDR3 has 14 residues. DNA of the CDR3: TGTGCCAGCAGCAAAATGGACACCTTCTACGAGCAGTACGTC. It specifies CASSKMDTFYEQYV.

This sequence joins TRBV27 and TRBJ2-3; 7 bases are shared with TRBD1. Germline values: CDR1 MNHEY, CDR2 SMNVEV (reference sequence). The CDR3 is made up of 14 amino acids. V was pared by 10 bases and J by 4 bases, with 11 bases of the junction left unmatched. The CDR3 loop is CATGQAGGADTQYF. The CDR3 DNA sequence: TGTGCCACCGGACAGGCAGGTGGGGCAGATACGCAGTATTTT.

This chain connects TRBV5-6 to TRBJ2-5; no clear D. Trimming left V 2 bases short and J 4 bases short, with 6 bases between. Germline V CDR1 and CDR2: SGHDT, YYEEEE. This CDR3 is 12 amino acids long. CDR3 loop: CASSFSPETQYF. Here the CDR3 DNA reads TGTGCCAGCAGCTTTAGCCCAGAGACCCAGTACTTC.

The chain is built from TRBV3-1 (or the pseudogene TRBV3-2) and TRBJ1-1; D remains unclear. Germline V CDR1 and CDR2: LGHDT, YNNKEL (reference sequence). This CDR3 comprises 17 residues. Trimming left V 4 bases short and J 5 bases short, with 23 bases between. The CDR3 nucleotides read TGTGCCAGCAGCCCGAGTGTATCCGAACACTATGGTACTGAAGCTTTCTTT. Protein product: CASSPSVSEHYGTEAFF.

V is TRBV7-2 and J is TRBJ1-6, with 9 bases that match TRBD1. The CDR3 runs to 15 residues. CDR1 is SGHTA, CDR2 FQGNSA, per germline. The junction had 0 bases not matched to a gene; V was cut back by 1 base and J by 5 bases. The CDR3 DNA follows: TGTGCCAGCAGCTTAGGGACAGGGGATAATTCACCCCTCCACTTT. Protein sequence: CASSLGTGDNSPLHF. Using reference TRBV7-2 and TRBJ1-6 for the parts outside the CDR3, the full variable domain is GAGVSQSPSNKVTEKGKDVELRCDPISGHTALYWYRQSLGQGLEFLIYFQGNSAPDKSGLPSDRFSAERTGGSVSTLTIQRTQQEDSAVYLCASSLGTGDNSPLHFGNGTRLTVT.

This clone showed up just once. The chain has TRBV15 and TRBJ1-6; 7 bases match TRBD1. The CDR3 has 16 amino acids. The V gene's germline CDR1 is LNHNV and CDR2 YYDKDF (reference sequence). V shed 3 bases and J 10 bases; nucleotides not matched to a gene: 12. The CDR3 region is CATSRRTGTAVSPLHF. DNA of the CDR3: TGTGCCACCAGCAGGCGCACCGGGACAGCAGTATCACCCCTCCACTTT.

The CDR3 here is CASSLEGGFSDEQFF. CDR3 nucleotides: TGTGCCAGCAGCTTGGAGGGTGGGTTTAGCGATGAGCAGTTCTTC. The V call is TRBV5-4, the J call TRBJ2-1; possible D gene TRBD2, 5 bases. Germline V gene lookup returns CDR1 SGHNT and CDR2 YYREEE (reference sequence). Deletions cut 0 bases from V and 8 bases from J, with 15 bases between. This CDR3 is 15 amino acids long.

DNA for the CDR3: TGTGCCAGCAGGGAATCAAACAGGGGAGAGACCCAGTACTTC. As protein: CASRESNRGETQYF. The V call is TRBV7-8, the J call TRBJ2-5, with 7 bases identical to TRBD1. The CDR3 sequence is 14 residues long. CDR1 and CDR2 from the germline V gene are SGHVS and FQNEAQ. V trimming: 6 bases; J trimming: 4 bases; junction bases outside the gene matches: 8.

This sequence joins TRBV6-5 and TRBJ1-2; D is perhaps TRBD1 (5 bases). The germline gives CDR1 MNHEY, CDR2 SVGAGI. V lost 6 bases and J 5 bases, leaving 13 bases between the germline ends. The CDR3 totals 13 residues. Written as DNA, the CDR3 is TGTGCCAGCAGATGGGGGGTAGATTATGGCTACACCTTC. This encodes CASRWGVDYGYTF.

This chain joins TRBV2 and TRBJ1-3, with unresolved D. The CDR3 has 14 amino acids. Trimming removed 6 bases from V and 0 bases from J, with 9 bases in between. CDR1 and CDR2 (germline): SNHLY, FYNNEI. The CDR3 nucleotides are TGTGCCAGCAGGCCGGTATTCTCTGGAAACACCATATATTTT. This sequence encodes CASRPVFSGNTIYF.

The genes are TRBV7-9 and TRBJ2-7, with 7 positions matching TRBD1. V was clipped by 5 bases and J by 1 base; unmatched bases: 5. The CDR3 sequence is 14 residues long. Germline CDR1 reads SEHNR; CDR2 reads FQNEAQ (reference sequence). The CDR3 here is CASSPPDRSYEQYF. The CDR3 DNA follows: TGTGCCAGCAGCCCCCCGGACAGGTCCTACGAGCAGTACTTC.

The V gene is TRBV6-5, the J gene TRBJ1-2; D may be TRBD1 (6 bases). CDR1 MNHEY and CDR2 SVGAGI come from the germline V gene. V lost 6 bases and J lost 8, with 13 bases in between. This CDR3 is built from 12 residues. The CDR3 spells CASSAGEGGYTF. As DNA, the CDR3 is TGTGCCAGCAGCGCAGGGGAGGGCGGCTACACCTTC.

This rearrangement joins TRBV19 to TRBJ1-4, with 12 bases aligning to TRBD1. This CDR3 contains 13 residues. Germline V gives CDR1 LNHDA, CDR2 SQIVND (reference sequence). J was trimmed by 8 bases and V by 8 bases; bases with no gene match: 3. The CDR3 sequence: CASRDRGQEKLFF. CDR3 nucleotides: TGTGCCAGTCGGGACAGGGGGCAGGAAAAACTGTTTTTT.

The CDR3 DNA is TGTGCCAGCAGCTCGTGGGGGGGGCTCTACGAGCAGTACTTC. This codes for CASSSWGGLYEQYF. The chain combines TRBV11-2 with TRBJ2-7; possible D gene TRBD2, 7 bases. Trimming removed 4 bases at V and 3 bases at J, with 13 bases between. Germline V lookup: CDR1 SGHAT, CDR2 FQNNGV. The CDR3 sequence is 14 residues long.

With regard to this clone: One end of the junction varies from germline; a read error may be responsible. The chain employs TRBV6-4 and TRBJ1-2, with 7 bases matching TRBD1. Per germline, CDR1 MRHNA and CDR2 SNTAGT. The CDR3 loop spans 13 amino acids. The CDR3 sequence: CANSDGHRGAYTF. The DNA of the CDR3 is TGTGCCAACAGTGACGGTCACAGGGGTGCCTACACCTTC.

The V gene is TRBV15, the J gene TRBJ2-3; 11 nucleotides agree with TRBD1. J gave up 5 bases and V 1 base, and 5 bases lay outside the gene matches. Germline V gives CDR1 LNHNV, CDR2 YYDKDF (reference sequence). This CDR3 spans 16 amino acids. The CDR3 DNA is TGTGCCACCAGCAGAGGTGGACAGGGGGCCAAAGATACGCAGTATTTT. Encoded protein: CATSRGGQGAKDTQYF.

This clone came up a few times. The V gene is TRBV27, the J gene TRBJ2-7; possible D gene TRBD2, 6 bases. Germline V gene data show CDR1 as MNHEY and CDR2 as SMNVEV (reference sequence). This CDR3 comprises 15 residues. V gave up 0 bases and J gave up 2 bases, with 11 bases separating them. DNA for the CDR3: TGTGCCAGCAGTTTATCTGGGCTAGCGACCTACGAGCAGTACTTC. Protein sequence: CASSLSGLATYEQYF.